This T cell receptor beta chain was profiled in a study of T-cell reconstitution after alpha-beta-depleted transplantation in children. The study's findings and limits: Several hundred expanded graft clones reportedly supplied alpha-beta T cells about two months after transplant. Some patients owed their high day-60 TCRbeta diversity to surviving recipient T cells and thymic progenitors. At the one-year point after transplant, T-cell counts and TCRbeta diversity were found to come mostly from T cells that had been newly produced.

V gave up 6 bases and J gave up 0 bases, with 9 bases separating them. Germline CDR1 reads LNHDA; CDR2 reads SQIVND (reference sequence). This CDR3 contains 14 residues. This clonotype occurred a few times. Its specificity is not known. Unique molecular identifiers were used in preparing the TCRbeta library. TCRdb reanalysed the PCR reads using MiXCR and keeps one entry per CDR3 protein. The table includes fewer than 150,000 distinct CDR3 sequences, about 9.9% detected once. Sequences were derived from PBMCs, mostly from graft donor cells, sampled 180 days after TCRalphabeta/CD19-depleted stem cell transplant. This receptor was identified in a girl in the first two years of life who had a stem cell transplant for combined immunodeficiency, so the T cells may come from the graft donor. This chain connects TRBV19 to TRBJ1-5; possibly TRBD1 for D (6 bases). CDR3 amino acids: CASRTGLSNQPQHF. Here the CDR3 DNA reads TGTGCCAGTAGGACAGGCCTTAGCAATCAGCCCCAGCATTTT.